This TCR beta chain was obtained from a study of early stage breast cancer tumors. This table comes from immunoSEQ multiplex PCR, and its TCRdb copy is limited to in-frame clones, with some not included. This sample has roughly 30,000 clones, with more than 65% found just once. Germline trimming cut 0 bases from V and 7 bases from J; bases unmatched to any gene: 8. Looked up from germline, CDR1 is SGHRS and CDR2 is YFSETQ. The CDR3 runs 16 residues. The V and J genes are TRBV5-1 and TRBJ2-1; 9 bases align to TRBD2. Sequences were obtained from blood. This sequence originates from a person in their 40s with breast cancer. CDR3 region: CASSLGGAGGFNEQFF. CDR3 bases: TGCGCCAGCAGCTTGGGGGGAGCGGGAGGCTTTAATGAGCAGTTCTTC.